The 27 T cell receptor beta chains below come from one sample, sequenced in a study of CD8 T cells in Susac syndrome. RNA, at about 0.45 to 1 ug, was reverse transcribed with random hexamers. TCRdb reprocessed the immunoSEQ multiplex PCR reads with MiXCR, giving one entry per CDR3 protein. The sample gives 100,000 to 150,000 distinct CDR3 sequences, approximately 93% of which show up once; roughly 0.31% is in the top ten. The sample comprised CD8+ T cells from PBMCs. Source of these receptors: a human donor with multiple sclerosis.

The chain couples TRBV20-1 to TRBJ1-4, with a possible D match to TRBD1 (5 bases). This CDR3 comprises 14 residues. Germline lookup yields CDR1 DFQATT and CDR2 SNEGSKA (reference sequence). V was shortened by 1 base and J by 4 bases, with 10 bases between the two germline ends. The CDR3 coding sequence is TGCAGTGCTAGAGGGACACGGGGTAATGAAAAACTGTTTTTT. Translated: CSARGTRGNEKLFF.

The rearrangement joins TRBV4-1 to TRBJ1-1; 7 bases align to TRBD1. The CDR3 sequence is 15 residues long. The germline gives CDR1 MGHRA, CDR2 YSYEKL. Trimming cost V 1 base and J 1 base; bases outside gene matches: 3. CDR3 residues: CASSQGRTGNTEAFF. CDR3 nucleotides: TGCGCCAGCAGCCAAGGAAGGACAGGGAACACTGAAGCTTTCTTT.

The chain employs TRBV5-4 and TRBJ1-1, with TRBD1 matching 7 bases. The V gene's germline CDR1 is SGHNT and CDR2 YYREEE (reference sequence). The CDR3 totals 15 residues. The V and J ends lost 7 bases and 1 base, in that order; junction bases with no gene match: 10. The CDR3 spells CASVLRTGRNTEAFF. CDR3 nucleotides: TGTGCCAGCGTTCTCCGGACAGGTCGGAACACTGAAGCTTTCTTT. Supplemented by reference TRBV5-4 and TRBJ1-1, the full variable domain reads ETGVTQSPTHLIKTRGQQVTLRCSSQSGHNTVSWYQQALGQGPQFIFQYYREEENGRGNFPPRFSGLQFPNYSSELNVNALELDDSALYLCASVLRTGRNTEAFFGQGTRLTVV.

DNA for the CDR3: TGTGCCAGCAGCTTTGGCGGTCGGGCTGAAGCTTTCTTT. Its translation: CASSFGGRAEAFF. V gene TRBV7-9 combines with J gene TRBJ1-1; D unclear. Germline CDR1 reads SEHNR; CDR2 reads FQNEAQ (reference sequence). CDR3 length equals 13 residues. V was cut by 3 bases and J by 6 bases, with 11 bases left in between.

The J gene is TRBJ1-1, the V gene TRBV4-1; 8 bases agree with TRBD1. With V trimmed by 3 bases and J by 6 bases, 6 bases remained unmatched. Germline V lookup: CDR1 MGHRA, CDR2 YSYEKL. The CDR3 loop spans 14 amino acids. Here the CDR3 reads CASSQRTGIAEAFF. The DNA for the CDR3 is TGCGCCAGCAGCCAGCGGACAGGGATAGCTGAAGCTTTCTTT.

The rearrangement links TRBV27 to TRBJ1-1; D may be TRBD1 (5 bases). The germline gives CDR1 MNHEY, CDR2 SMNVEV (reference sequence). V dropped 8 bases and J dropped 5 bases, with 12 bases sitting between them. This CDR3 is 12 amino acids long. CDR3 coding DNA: TGTGCCAGCCCCCTCCGGACAACTGAAGCTTTCTTT. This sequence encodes CASPLRTTEAFF.

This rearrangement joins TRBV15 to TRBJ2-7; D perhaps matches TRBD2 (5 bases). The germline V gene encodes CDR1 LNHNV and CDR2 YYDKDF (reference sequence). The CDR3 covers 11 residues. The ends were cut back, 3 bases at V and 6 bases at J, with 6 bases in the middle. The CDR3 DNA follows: TGTGCCACCAGCAGTGGAGGCGAGCAGTACTTC. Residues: CATSSGGEQYF.

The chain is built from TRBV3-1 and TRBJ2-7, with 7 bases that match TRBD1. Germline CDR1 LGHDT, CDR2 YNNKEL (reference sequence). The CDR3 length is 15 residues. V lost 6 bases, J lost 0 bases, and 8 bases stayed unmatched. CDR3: CASRKGQASSYEQYF. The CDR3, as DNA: TGTGCCAGCAGAAAAGGACAGGCGAGCTCCTACGAGCAGTACTTC.

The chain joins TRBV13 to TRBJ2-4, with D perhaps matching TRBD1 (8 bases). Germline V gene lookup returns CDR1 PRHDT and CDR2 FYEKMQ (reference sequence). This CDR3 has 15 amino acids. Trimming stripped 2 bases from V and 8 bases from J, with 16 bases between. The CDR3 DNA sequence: TGTGCCAGCAGCTTATCGGGGACAGGACTAGACATTCAGTACTTC. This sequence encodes CASSLSGTGLDIQYF.

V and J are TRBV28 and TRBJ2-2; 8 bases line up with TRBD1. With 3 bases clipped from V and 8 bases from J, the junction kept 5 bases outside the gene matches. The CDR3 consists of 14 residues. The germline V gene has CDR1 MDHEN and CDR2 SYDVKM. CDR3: CASSLTGTGGELFF. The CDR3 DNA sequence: TGTGCCAGCAGTTTGACCGGGACAGGAGGGGAGCTGTTTTTT.

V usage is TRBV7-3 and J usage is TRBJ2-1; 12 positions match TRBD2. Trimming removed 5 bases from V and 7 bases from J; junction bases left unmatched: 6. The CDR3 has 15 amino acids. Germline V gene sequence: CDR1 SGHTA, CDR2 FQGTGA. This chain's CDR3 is CASSAGTSGRNEQFF. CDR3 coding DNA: TGTGCCAGCAGCGCGGGGACTAGCGGGCGGAATGAGCAGTTCTTC.

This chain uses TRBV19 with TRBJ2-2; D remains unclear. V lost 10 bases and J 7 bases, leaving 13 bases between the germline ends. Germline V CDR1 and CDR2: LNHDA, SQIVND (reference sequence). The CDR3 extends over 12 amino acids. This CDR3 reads CAIGRAYGELFF. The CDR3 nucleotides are TGTGCCATCGGCCGGGCCTACGGGGAGCTGTTTTTT.

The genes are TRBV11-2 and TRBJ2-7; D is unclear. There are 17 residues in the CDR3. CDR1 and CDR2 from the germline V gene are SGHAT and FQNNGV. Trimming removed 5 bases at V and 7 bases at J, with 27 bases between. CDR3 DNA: TGTGCCAGCAGCCTACTTCTATGGCATCCCAGGCCCTTGGAGCAGTACTTC. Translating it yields CASSLLLWHPRPLEQYF.

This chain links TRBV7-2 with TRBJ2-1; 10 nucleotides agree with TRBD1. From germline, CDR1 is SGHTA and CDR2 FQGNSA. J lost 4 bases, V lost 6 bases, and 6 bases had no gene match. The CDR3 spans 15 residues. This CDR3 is CASSWGTGAYNEQFF. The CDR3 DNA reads TGTGCCAGCAGTTGGGGGACAGGGGCATACAATGAGCAGTTCTTC.

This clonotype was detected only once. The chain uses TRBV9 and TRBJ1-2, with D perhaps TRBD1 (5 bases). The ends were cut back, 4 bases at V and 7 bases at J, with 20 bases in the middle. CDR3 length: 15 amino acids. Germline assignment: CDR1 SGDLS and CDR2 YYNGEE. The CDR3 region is CASSHSLAGQFGYTF. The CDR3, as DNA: TGTGCCAGCAGCCACAGCCTGGCAGGGCAATTTGGCTACACCTTC.

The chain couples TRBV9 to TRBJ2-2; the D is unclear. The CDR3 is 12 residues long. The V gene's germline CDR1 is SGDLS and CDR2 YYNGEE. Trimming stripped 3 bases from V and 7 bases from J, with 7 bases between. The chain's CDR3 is CASSALNGELFF. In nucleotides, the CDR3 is TGTGCCAGCAGCGCCCTCAACGGGGAGCTGTTTTTT.

The CDR3 region is CASSPGGSSSGNTIYF. CDR3 bases: TGTGCCAGCAGCCCCGGAGGGTCGAGCTCTGGAAACACCATATATTTT. The V gene is TRBV9, the J gene TRBJ1-3; D gene unclear. V lost 4 bases and J 0 bases, leaving 14 bases between the germline ends. Germline V lookup: CDR1 SGDLS, CDR2 YYNGEE. CDR3 length equals 16 residues.

CDR3 nucleotide sequence: TGTGCCAGCAGCCTACTCGGAGGGGGCTATGGCTACACCTTC. It yields the protein CASSLLGGGYGYTF. This chain uses TRBV28 with TRBJ1-2, with a tentative D call TRBD1 (6 bases). Germline V gene lookup returns CDR1 MDHEN and CDR2 SYDVKM. Trimming took 6 bases from V and 4 from J, leaving 15 bases between them. The CDR3 is 14 amino acids.

The CDR3 loop reads CASSLGTSGRHEQFF. Here the CDR3 DNA reads TGTGCCAGCAGCCTTGGGACTAGCGGGAGACATGAGCAGTTCTTC. V usage is TRBV3-1 and J usage is TRBJ2-1; the match to TRBD2 covers 14 bases. Germline V gene data show CDR1 as LGHDT and CDR2 as YNNKEL (reference sequence). The junction had 4 bases not matched to a gene; V was cut back by 4 bases and J by 8 bases. This CDR3 has 15 residues.

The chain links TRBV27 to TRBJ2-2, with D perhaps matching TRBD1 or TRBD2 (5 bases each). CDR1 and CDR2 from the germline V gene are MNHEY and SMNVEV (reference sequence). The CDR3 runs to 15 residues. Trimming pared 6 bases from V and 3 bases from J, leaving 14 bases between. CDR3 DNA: TGTGCCAGCAGGACCGGGACCGCGTACACCGGGGAGCTGTTTTTT. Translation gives CASRTGTAYTGELFF.

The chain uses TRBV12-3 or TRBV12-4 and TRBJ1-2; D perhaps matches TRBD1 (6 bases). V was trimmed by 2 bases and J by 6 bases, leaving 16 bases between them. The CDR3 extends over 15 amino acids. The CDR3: CASSLYQGQPDGYTF. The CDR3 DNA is TGTGCCAGCAGTTTATATCAAGGACAGCCGGATGGCTACACCTTC.

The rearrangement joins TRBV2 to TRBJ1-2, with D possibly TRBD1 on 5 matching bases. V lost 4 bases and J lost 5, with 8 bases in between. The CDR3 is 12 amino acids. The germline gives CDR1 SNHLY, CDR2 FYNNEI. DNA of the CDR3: TGTGCCAGCAGTGCGGGGCCTTATGGCTACACCTTC. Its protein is CASSAGPYGYTF.

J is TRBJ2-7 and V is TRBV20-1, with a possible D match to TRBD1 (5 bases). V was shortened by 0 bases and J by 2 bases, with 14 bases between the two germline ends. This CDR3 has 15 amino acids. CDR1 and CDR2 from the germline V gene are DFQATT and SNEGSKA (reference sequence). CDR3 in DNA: TGCAGTGCTAGAGATACGCAGGGTGTTCCCTACGAGCAGTACTTC. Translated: CSARDTQGVPYEQYF.

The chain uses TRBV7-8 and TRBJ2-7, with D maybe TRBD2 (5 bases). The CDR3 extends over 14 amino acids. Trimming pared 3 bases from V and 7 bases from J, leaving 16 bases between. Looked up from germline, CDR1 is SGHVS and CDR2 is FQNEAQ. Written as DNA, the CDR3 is TGTGCCAGCAGCTTCTCGTCGGGTACGGGGGAGCAGTACTTC. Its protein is CASSFSSGTGEQYF.

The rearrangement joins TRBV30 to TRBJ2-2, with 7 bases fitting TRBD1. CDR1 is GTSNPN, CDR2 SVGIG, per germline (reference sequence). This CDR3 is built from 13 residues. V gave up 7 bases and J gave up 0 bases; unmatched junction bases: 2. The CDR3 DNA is TGTGCCTCTGGACAGGCGAACACCGGGGAGCTGTTTTTT. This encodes CASGQANTGELFF.

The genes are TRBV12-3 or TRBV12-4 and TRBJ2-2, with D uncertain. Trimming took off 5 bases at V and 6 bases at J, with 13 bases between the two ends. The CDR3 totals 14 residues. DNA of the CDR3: TGTGCCAGCAGTCCCCCAAACCCCGCCGGGGAGCTGTTTTTT. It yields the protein CASSPPNPAGELFF.

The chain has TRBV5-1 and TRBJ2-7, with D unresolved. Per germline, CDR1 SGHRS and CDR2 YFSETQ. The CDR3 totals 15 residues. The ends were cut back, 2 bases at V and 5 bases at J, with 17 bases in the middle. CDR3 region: CASSFGPRPSHEQYF. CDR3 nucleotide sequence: TGCGCCAGCAGCTTTGGGCCCCGGCCGTCTCACGAGCAGTACTTC.